The 18 T cell receptor beta chains below were found in one sample sequenced in a study of ipilimumab plus nivolumab after autologous stem cell transplantation. Produced via immunoSEQ multiplex PCR; TCRdb's table is partial and in-frame only. This sample has about 47,000 clones, with 88% found just once. Here the sequenced sample was PBMCs, taken in a trial of ipilimumab plus nivolumab as post-transplant consolidation. All receptors come from a male donor with multiple myeloma.

The J gene is TRBJ1-5, the V gene TRBV10-3; no firm D call. The CDR3 extends over 16 amino acids. Trimming removed 0 bases from V and 6 bases from J, with 15 bases in between. CDR1 and CDR2 (germline): ENHRY, SYGVKD. The DNA of the CDR3 is TGTGCCATCAGTGAGTCGTTCGGAAAAGGTGGTCAGCCCCAGCATTTT. As protein: CAISESFGKGGQPQHF.

This clone was found once. The chain combines TRBV6-1 with TRBJ1-4; TRBD1 is a possible D gene (6 bases). Germline values: CDR1 MNHNS, CDR2 SASEGT. Trimming removed 7 bases from V and 4 bases from J, with 10 bases in between. The CDR3 contains 13 residues. Here the CDR3 reads CASIRQVNEKLFF. The CDR3, as DNA: TGTGCCAGCATTCGACAGGTTAATGAAAAACTGTTTTTT.

Here the CDR3 reads CASSPGQDPTGYTF. The CDR3 DNA follows: TGTGCCAGCTCACCCGGACAGGATCCGACCGGCTACACCTTC. V gene TRBV18 combines with J gene TRBJ1-2; 7 bases match TRBD1. The CDR3 covers 14 residues. Looked up from germline, CDR1 is KGHSH and CDR2 is LQKENI. V shed 3 bases, J shed 8 bases, and the junction held 9 bases outside the gene matches.

The rearrangement uses TRBV6-1 and TRBJ2-4; the D gene is possibly TRBD2 (7 bases). The V gene's germline CDR1 is MNHNS and CDR2 SASEGT. The CDR3 length is 15 residues. Trimming left V 1 base short and J 7 bases short, with 14 bases between. The CDR3 region is CASSEEEGGNNIQYF. DNA for the CDR3: TGTGCCAGCAGTGAAGAGGAGGGGGGGAATAACATTCAGTACTTC.

The J gene is TRBJ2-7, the V gene TRBV9, with a possible D match to TRBD2 (6 bases). The CDR3 covers 13 residues. Germline loops: CDR1 SGDLS, CDR2 YYNGEE. Deletions cut 2 bases from V and 1 base from J, with 7 bases between. The CDR3 protein is CASSVGGSYEQYF. The CDR3 DNA reads TGTGCCAGCAGCGTCGGAGGGTCCTACGAGCAGTACTTC.

The chain links TRBV7-9 to TRBJ2-7, with D maybe TRBD2 (7 bases). The V end was cut by 5 bases, the J end by 5 bases, with 16 bases between. In germline, CDR1 is SEHNR, CDR2 FQNEAQ (reference sequence). This CDR3 region has 14 residues. DNA of the CDR3: TGTGCCAGCAGCCCCTGGCGGGGGCCCAACGAGCAGTACTTC. Protein sequence: CASSPWRGPNEQYF.

This clone was counted once. V gene TRBV7-8 combines with J gene TRBJ1-5, with D possibly TRBD1 on 6 matching bases. From germline, CDR1 is SGHVS and CDR2 FQNEAQ. V was cut by 6 bases and J by 6 bases, with 18 bases left in between. The CDR3 runs 15 residues. The CDR3 nucleotides are TGTGCCAGCAGTCTACGTCGGGGGCACAGTCAGCCCCAGCATTTT. This sequence encodes CASSLRRGHSQPQHF.

V and J are TRBV7-2 and TRBJ1-5, with unresolved D. Trimming shortened V by 3 bases and J by 2 bases, and 8 bases separated the two germline ends. CDR1 and CDR2 from the germline V gene are SGHTA and FQGNSA. The CDR3 totals 14 residues. In DNA form, the CDR3 reads TGTGCCAGCAGCTTCAGGCAGGGCAATCAGCCCCAGCATTTT. It codes for CASSFRQGNQPQHF. Together with reference TRBV7-2 and TRBJ1-5, the CDR3 gives the full variable domain: GAGVSQSPSNKVTEKGKDVELRCDPISGHTALYWYRQSLGQGLEFLIYFQGNSAPDKSGLPSDRFSAERTGGSVSTLTIQRTQQEDSAVYLCASSFRQGNQPQHFGDGTRLSIL.

The count of this clone is one. The rearrangement uses TRBV10-3 and TRBJ2-1; 13 bases are a match to TRBD2. Trimming at V came to 4 bases and at J to 7 bases, leaving 16 bases not matched to a gene. Germline V gene data show CDR1 as ENHRY and CDR2 as SYGVKD. The CDR3 has 19 residues. The CDR3 protein is CAISVPDRSGTSGTNEQFF. The DNA of the CDR3 is TGTGCCATCAGTGTCCCAGATAGGTCCGGGACTAGCGGGACGAATGAGCAGTTCTTC.

The chain carries TRBV18 and TRBJ2-7; 7 bases align to TRBD1. Germline trimming cut 8 bases from V and 3 bases from J; bases unmatched to any gene: 10. Germline CDR1 KGHSH, CDR2 LQKENI. The CDR3 spans 14 residues. The CDR3 reads CASATETGYYEQYF. The CDR3 nucleotides read TGTGCCAGCGCTACCGAGACAGGGTACTACGAGCAGTACTTC.

This clone has only one observation. The J gene is TRBJ1-5, the V gene TRBV5-8; the D is unclear. The ends were cut back, 3 bases at V and 0 bases at J, with 16 bases in the middle. The germline V gene encodes CDR1 SGHTS and CDR2 YDEGEE. The CDR3 runs to 17 residues. The CDR3 protein is CASSSRRYGFSNQPQHF. In DNA form, the CDR3 reads TGTGCCAGCAGCTCCCGCCGGTACGGTTTTAGCAATCAGCCCCAGCATTTT.

The chain couples TRBV6-5 to TRBJ2-7; 14 bases map to TRBD2. The CDR3 is 15 amino acids. Germline values: CDR1 MNHEY, CDR2 SVGAGI. J was trimmed by 9 bases and V by 6 bases; bases with no gene match: 10. DNA of the CDR3: TGTGCCAGCAGGAAAGCCGGGACTAGCGGGAGCGGGCAGTACTTC. This translates into CASRKAGTSGSGQYF.

Written as DNA, the CDR3 is TGCGCCAGCAGTTTCCCCGGGGGGGCCGTTTCGACCGGGGAGCTGTTTTTT. Translation: CASSFPGGAVSTGELFF. This rearrangement joins TRBV5-1 to TRBJ2-2, with 8 positions matching TRBD2. In germline, CDR1 is SGHRS, CDR2 YFSETQ. This CDR3 comprises 17 residues. The J segment lost 5 bases and the V segment lost 5 bases, leaving 14 bases of the junction unmatched.

This rearrangement joins TRBV12-5 to TRBJ1-2, with D unclear. The V and J ends lost 2 bases and 8 bases respectively, with 12 bases between them. CDR3 length: 13 amino acids. The germline V gene has CDR1 LGHNT and CDR2 FRNRAP. CDR3 region: CASGLNPNGGYTF. Here the CDR3 DNA reads TGTGCTAGTGGTTTGAATCCTAACGGCGGCTACACCTTC.

The chain has TRBV27 and TRBJ1-2; D possibly corresponds to TRBD1 (6 bases). Germline V gene lookup returns CDR1 MNHEY and CDR2 SMNVEV (reference sequence). Trimming stripped 6 bases from V and 7 bases from J, with 15 bases between. The CDR3 runs to 13 residues. CDR3 region: CASSPSGGGGYTF. Here the CDR3 DNA reads TGTGCCAGCAGCCCTTCGGGAGGGGGTGGCTACACCTTC.

The gene calls are TRBV5-8 and TRBJ2-1; the match to TRBD2 covers 7 bases. This CDR3 has 16 residues. V shed 4 bases, J shed 3 bases, and the junction held 10 bases outside the gene matches. CDR1 is SGHTS, CDR2 YDEGEE, per germline. CDR3 residues: CASSRRVAGVYNEQFF. CDR3 DNA: TGTGCCAGCAGCCGGAGGGTGGCGGGGGTCTACAATGAGCAGTTCTTC.

There are a few counts of this clone. This rearrangement joins TRBV7-2 to TRBJ2-3; TRBD1 aligns across 7 bases. Germline-derived CDR1 and CDR2 are SGHTA and FQGNSA. The CDR3 runs 15 residues. V was clipped by 6 bases and J by 0 bases; unmatched bases: 6. CDR3 residues: CASSWTGRSTDTQYF. Written as DNA, the CDR3 is TGTGCCAGCAGTTGGACAGGTCGAAGCACAGATACGCAGTATTTT.

The rearrangement links TRBV7-2 to TRBJ1-4; perhaps TRBD1 as D (5 bases). The CDR3 contains 15 residues. Trimming removed 5 bases at V and 4 bases at J, with 14 bases between. Germline values: CDR1 SGHTA, CDR2 FQGNSA. This CDR3 reads CASSPGGLGNEKLFF. For the CDR3, the DNA is TGTGCCAGCAGCCCCGGGGGACTGGGTAATGAAAAACTGTTTTTT.